Each of the 26 T cell receptor beta chains below was sequenced from the same sample in a study of cytomegalovirus exposure and HLA in healthy donors. It was with 60 Vbeta and 13 Jbeta primers that the PCR ran. Assay: immunoSEQ multiplex PCR; the TCRdb copy retains only in-frame clones and omits some. In the table there are some 120,000 clones, less than 85% of which are singletons. The sequenced sample consisted of PBMCs. These receptor sequences come from a middle-aged woman in good health and CMV-seropositive.

The V gene is TRBV5-5, the J gene TRBJ1-2; D is undetermined. V lost 0 bases to trimming and J lost 7 bases, with 10 bases between them. This CDR3 region has 13 residues. The germline V gene has CDR1 SGHKS and CDR2 YYEKEE (reference sequence). CDR3: CASSLGYGGGYTF. The CDR3 nucleotides are TGTGCCAGCAGCTTGGGTTACGGCGGTGGCTACACCTTC. Supplemented by reference TRBV5-5 and TRBJ1-2, the full variable domain reads DAGVTQSPTHLIKTRGQQVTLRCSPISGHKSVSWYQQVLGQGPQFIFQYYEKEERGRGNFPDRFSARQFPNYSSELNVNALLLGDSALYLCASSLGYGGGYTFGSGTRLTVV.

The chain has TRBV18 and TRBJ2-3; D is perhaps TRBD2 (5 bases). CDR1 and CDR2 (germline): KGHSH, LQKENI. There are 15 residues in the CDR3. V dropped 6 bases and J dropped 6 bases, with 19 bases sitting between them. In DNA, the CDR3 is TGTGCCAGCTCCCCCCCGCGATCGGGGTCGGATACGCAGTATTTT. It is translated as CASSPPRSGSDTQYF. The variable domain in full, completed from reference TRBV18 and TRBJ2-3, reads NAGVMQNPRHLVRRRGQEARLRCSPMKGHSHVYWYRQLPEEGLKFMVYLQKENIIDESGMPKERFSAEFPKEGPSILRIQQVVRGDSAAYFCASSPPRSGSDTQYFGPGTRLTVL.

This chain joins TRBV4-2 and TRBJ1-4, with 7 bases that match TRBD1. Germline CDR1 and CDR2: LGHNA and YNFKEQ. The CDR3 runs to 15 residues. The junction had 8 bases not matched to a gene; V was cut back by 6 bases and J by 4 bases. The CDR3 reads CASSPPGQNNEKLFF. The CDR3 coding sequence is TGTGCCAGCAGTCCACCGGGACAGAATAATGAAAAACTGTTTTTT.

The chain uses TRBV2 and TRBJ2-7; possible D gene TRBD2, 6 bases. Trimming cost V 7 bases and J 2 bases, with 12 bases left between them. CDR1 is SNHLY, CDR2 FYNNEI, per germline. The length of the CDR3 is 13 residues. CDR3 in amino acids: CASKEGETYEQYF. The CDR3 nucleotides are TGTGCCAGCAAGGAGGGAGAAACCTACGAGCAGTACTTC.

This rearrangement joins TRBV7-3 to TRBJ2-3, with 15 nucleotides matching TRBD2. Germline trimming cut 3 bases from V and 8 bases from J; bases unmatched to any gene: 6. The CDR3 runs 16 residues. The germline V gene has CDR1 SGHTA and CDR2 FQGTGA. CDR3: CASSFGTSGGIGTQYF. The CDR3 DNA reads TGTGCCAGCAGCTTCGGGACTAGCGGGGGGATAGGTACGCAGTATTTT.

J is TRBJ1-2 and V is TRBV19; TRBD1 aligns across 7 bases. The germline V gene encodes CDR1 LNHDA and CDR2 SQIVND (reference sequence). This CDR3 comprises 11 residues. V gave up 1 base and J gave up 14 bases; unmatched junction bases: 4. In nucleotides, the CDR3 is TGTGCCAGTAGTATAGGGACAGGCCTAACCTTC. It yields the protein CASSIGTGLTF.

This sequence joins TRBV19 and TRBJ2-5; perhaps TRBD1 as D (7 bases). Germline values: CDR1 LNHDA, CDR2 SQIVND (reference sequence). This CDR3 is 15 amino acids long. Trimming took off 4 bases at V and 5 bases at J, with 17 bases between the two ends. CDR3 in amino acids: CASSNGRGRPETQYF. As DNA, the CDR3 is TGTGCCAGTAGTAACGGCAGGGGGAGGCCTGAGACCCAGTACTTC.

The chain employs TRBV7-2 and TRBJ2-1; TRBD1 matches 8 bases. This CDR3 is 15 amino acids long. Germline V gene sequence: CDR1 SGHTA, CDR2 FQGNSA. V lost 6 bases to trimming and J lost 4 bases; unmatched junction nucleotides: 8. CDR3 protein: CASSDGQGTYNEQFF. The CDR3 DNA reads TGTGCCAGCAGTGATGGACAGGGAACTTACAATGAGCAGTTCTTC.

This clone was detected only once. The chain carries TRBV6-1 and TRBJ2-1; 13 bases line up with TRBD2. Germline V lookup: CDR1 MNHNS, CDR2 SASEGT. This CDR3 spans 14 amino acids. J gave up 7 bases and V 7 bases, and 4 bases lay outside the gene matches. The CDR3 spells CASNGLAGENEQFF. The CDR3 DNA follows: TGTGCCAGCAACGGACTAGCGGGGGAAAATGAGCAGTTCTTC.

V gene TRBV18 combines with J gene TRBJ2-7; TRBD1 agrees at 8 bases. The ends lost 0 bases at V and 2 bases at J; junction bases unmatched: 3. The CDR3 contains 15 residues. CDR1 and CDR2 (germline): KGHSH, LQKENI. CDR3 bases: TGTGCCAGCTCACCACCGTTACAGGGGGCCTACGAGCAGTACTTC. Translation gives CASSPPLQGAYEQYF.

The chain joins TRBV11-3 to TRBJ2-1; D gene unclear. Trimming took off 5 bases at V and 2 bases at J, with 7 bases between the two ends. The CDR3 covers 13 residues. Germline values: CDR1 SGHNT, CDR2 YENEEA. The CDR3 DNA reads as TGTGCCAGCAGCCCGGGTGCCTACAATGAGCAGTTCTTC. It is translated as CASSPGAYNEQFF.

This clone was detected once. This sequence joins TRBV19 and TRBJ1-1; no reliable D call. The germline gives CDR1 LNHDA, CDR2 SQIVND (reference sequence). This CDR3 has 16 amino acids. The V and J ends lost 4 bases and 2 bases respectively, with 17 bases between them. As DNA, the CDR3 is TGTGCCAGTAGTAATTCAGGCTCCCCCCTCAACACTGAAGCTTTCTTT. Encoded protein: CASSNSGSPLNTEAFF.

To note about this clone: The germline gene is not matched at one end of the junction; a read error may be the cause. The gene calls are TRBV28 and TRBJ2-7, with D unresolved. This CDR3 is 14 amino acids long. Germline CDR1 MDHEN, CDR2 SYDVKM. The CDR3 region is CASSQSHSPYGQYF. Here the CDR3 DNA reads TGTGCCAGCAGCCAGAGTCACAGCCCCTACGGGCAGTACTTC.

V usage is TRBV6-1 and J usage is TRBJ1-5; D uncertain. CDR3 length: 15 amino acids. Germline V gene sequence: CDR1 MNHNS, CDR2 SASEGT. The V end lost 5 bases, the J end lost 0 bases, and 11 bases lay between the germline ends. The CDR3 bases are TGTGCCAGCAGTTCATACAGTAGTAGCAATCAGCCCCAGCATTTT. This encodes CASSSYSSSNQPQHF.

The J gene is TRBJ2-3, the V gene TRBV6-1; TRBD1 matches 8 bases. CDR3 length: 15 amino acids. Germline-derived CDR1 and CDR2 are MNHNS and SASEGT. The J segment lost 2 bases and the V segment lost 8 bases, leaving 9 bases of the junction unmatched. The CDR3 is CASSGQGANTDTQYF. As DNA, the CDR3 is TGTGCCAGCTCAGGTCAGGGGGCGAACACAGATACGCAGTATTTT.

The J gene is TRBJ1-3, the V gene TRBV7-7; weak D call: TRBD1 (6 bases). The V gene lost 3 bases and the J gene lost 4 bases, with 7 bases spanning the gap. This CDR3 spans 13 amino acids. Germline V lookup: CDR1 SSHAT, CDR2 FNYEAQ (reference sequence). Here the CDR3 DNA reads TGTGCCAGCAGCTTGGGACAAGGAAACACCATATATTTT. This encodes CASSLGQGNTIYF. Together with reference TRBV7-7 and TRBJ1-3, the CDR3 gives the full variable domain: GAGVSQSPRYKVTKRGQDVTLRCDPISSHATLYWYQQALGQGPEFLTYFNYEAQPDKSGLPSDRFSAERPEGSISTLTIQRTEQRDSAMYRCASSLGQGNTIYFGEGSWLTVV.

This clone turned up a few times. The rearrangement links TRBV14 to TRBJ2-5; TRBD1 agrees at 9 bases. The V gene's germline CDR1 is SGHDN and CDR2 FVKESK. V lost 2 bases and J lost 4; bases outside the gene matches: 5. This CDR3 comprises 15 residues. The DNA of the CDR3 is TGTGCCAGCAGCCAACAAACAGGGGGCGTAGAGACCCAGTACTTC. Its translation: CASSQQTGGVETQYF. Filled out from reference TRBV14 and TRBJ2-5, the complete variable domain reads EAGVTQFPSHSVIEKGQTVTLRCDPISGHDNLYWYRRVMGKEIKFLLHFVKESKQDESGMPNNRFLAERTGGTYSTLKVQPAELEDSGVYFCASSQQTGGVETQYFGPGTRLLVL.

The sample holds a few counts of this clone. V is TRBV11-2 and J is TRBJ1-2; TRBD1 is a possible D gene (6 bases). In germline, CDR1 is SGHAT, CDR2 FQNNGV. The CDR3 covers 17 residues. The ends were cut back, 4 bases at V and 1 base at J, with 19 bases in the middle. In DNA form, the CDR3 reads TGTGCCAGCAGCTCTAGCCTTACAAGGGGGTATAACTATGGCTACACCTTC. Its protein product is CASSSSLTRGYNYGYTF. Supplemented by reference TRBV11-2 and TRBJ1-2, the full variable domain reads EAGVAQSPRYKIIEKRQSVAFWCNPISGHATLYWYQQILGQGPKLLIQFQNNGVVDDSQLPKDRFSAERLKGVDSTLKIQPAKLEDSAVYLCASSSSLTRGYNYGYTFGSGTRLTVV.

The chain has TRBV28 and TRBJ1-2, with D perhaps TRBD1 (6 bases). Trimming took off 7 bases at V and 4 bases at J, with 13 bases between the two ends. The germline CDR1 and CDR2 sequences are MDHEN and SYDVKM. The CDR3 is made up of 13 amino acids. In DNA, the CDR3 is TGTGCCAGCACCCTGGACAGTCCCTATGGCTACACCTTC. Residues: CASTLDSPYGYTF.

The chain is built from TRBV29-1 and TRBJ2-1; 8 positions agree with TRBD1. The CDR3 contains 13 residues. Per germline, CDR1 SQVTM and CDR2 ANQGSEA. Losses at the gene ends were 8 bases for V and 4 bases for J; bases not matched to a gene: 7. CDR3 nucleotides: TGCAGCACCGGACAGGGTTCGTACAATGAGCAGTTCTTC. Translated, it gives CSTGQGSYNEQFF.

This clone was counted once. The chain employs TRBV9 and TRBJ1-2; 11 nucleotides line up with TRBD1. Per germline, CDR1 SGDLS and CDR2 YYNGEE. V shed 4 bases, J shed 7 bases, and the junction held 9 bases outside the gene matches. The length of the CDR3 is 15 residues. CDR3 sequence reads: CASSTFPGTGGGYTF. CDR3 DNA: TGTGCCAGCAGCACCTTCCCCGGGACAGGGGGTGGCTACACCTTC. Complete variable domain (other parts from reference TRBV9 and TRBJ1-2): DSGVTQTPKHLITATGQRVTLRCSPRSGDLSVYWYQQSLDQGLQFLIQYYNGEERAKGNILERFSAQQFPDLHSELNLSSLELGDSALYFCASSTFPGTGGGYTFGSGTRLTVV.

The J gene is TRBJ1-5, the V gene TRBV27; unclear D gene. The length of the CDR3 is 13 residues. The V end lost 3 bases, the J end lost 3 bases, and 6 bases lay between the germline ends. CDR1 MNHEY and CDR2 SMNVEV come from the germline V gene (reference sequence). CDR3 region: CASSFIPNQPQHF. The CDR3 bases are TGTGCCAGCAGTTTTATTCCCAATCAGCCCCAGCATTTT.

The chain links TRBV7-2 to TRBJ1-1; D not certain. Germline V lookup: CDR1 SGHTA, CDR2 FQGNSA. This CDR3 spans 13 amino acids. Deletions cut 2 bases from V and 1 base from J, with 5 bases between. The CDR3, as DNA: TGTGCCAGCAGCTTAAGACAGAACACTGAAGCTTTCTTT. It is translated as CASSLRQNTEAFF.

This clone has more than one count but fewer than ten. This sequence joins TRBV7-2 and TRBJ1-6, with 8 bases matching TRBD1. Germline V gene lookup returns CDR1 SGHTA and CDR2 FQGNSA. Trimming removed 5 bases from V and 9 bases from J; junction bases left unmatched: 6. There are 14 residues in the CDR3. In DNA form, the CDR3 reads TGTGCCAGCAGCCCCAGGGGGCCAGGTTCACCCCTCCACTTT. This sequence encodes CASSPRGPGSPLHF.

The chain combines TRBV4-3 with TRBJ2-5; 12 positions agree with TRBD2. The CDR3 has 18 amino acids. Germline-derived CDR1 and CDR2 are LGHNA and YSLEER. Trimming cost V 0 bases and J 7 bases; bases outside gene matches: 12. The DNA for the CDR3 is TGCGCCAGCAGCCAAGAACCGCCGACTAGCGGGAGAGGGGGGACCCAGTACTTC. The encoded protein is CASSQEPPTSGRGGTQYF.

The rearrangement uses TRBV7-2 and TRBJ1-5; D is uncertain. CDR1 SGHTA and CDR2 FQGNSA come from the germline V gene. The V end was cut by 5 bases, the J end by 3 bases, with 11 bases between. This CDR3 comprises 14 residues. This CDR3 is CASSLDYANQPQHF. In DNA, the CDR3 is TGTGCCAGCAGCCTAGACTATGCCAATCAGCCCCAGCATTTT.